This TCR beta chain was captured by sequencing in a study of blood T cells in healthy people across ages. In germline, CDR1 is MNHEY, CDR2 SMNVEV (reference sequence). The CDR3 length is 15 residues. Trimming removed 5 bases at V and 6 bases at J, with 19 bases between. Those donating, healthy Caucasian individuals from Russia, were aged about 6 to 100. In each sample, at least 7 million PBMCs were isolated. Whole-study findings and limits: The diversity estimates, figures obtained from one million T cells, were considered underestimates.

With regard to this clonotype: Its antigen is unidentified.

A second PCR, run for roughly 7 to 12 cycles, used a sample-barcoded 5' primer plus a J-beta primer mix. Each CDR3 protein gets one entry after TCRdb re-called the 5' RACE reads with MiXCR. The repertoire holds 1.5 million or so distinct CDR3 sequences, about 40% seen once, with 7.9% in the top ten. The chain joins TRBV27 to TRBJ1-1; perhaps TRBD1 as D (6 bases). Sequencing was done on a sample of blood. The receptor was derived from a woman younger than 30 in good health. The DNA for the CDR3 is TGTGCCAGCAGTCTCTATCTAGGGGGTTTGGCTGAAGCTTTCTTT. Protein product: CASSLYLGGLAEAFF.